Below, one T cell receptor beta chain is given with its context. No antigen is known for it. The source of the sample is a study of blood T cells in healthy people across ages. Regarding the study as a whole: Bulk PBMC profiling left naive and antigen-experienced comparisons inconclusive.

With V trimmed by 2 bases and J by 6 bases, 6 bases remained unmatched. This CDR3 has 15 amino acids. CDR1 and CDR2 (germline): SGHTA, FQGTGA. Individuals who donated were healthy Caucasians from Russia aged roughly 6 to 95. Sample-barcoded 5' priming and a J-beta primer mix drove a second PCR of roughly 6 to 12 cycles. TCRdb processed the 5' RACE reads anew with MiXCR; each CDR3 protein has one entry. The repertoire holds hundreds of thousands of distinct CDR3 sequences, 45% to 50% seen once, with 25% to 35% in the top ten. Sample: blood. The source is a woman aged 60-75 years in good health. The J gene is TRBJ2-4, the V gene TRBV7-3, with 8 nucleotides matching TRBD1. The CDR3 DNA sequence: TGTGCCAGCAGCTTAGGGGGGACAGGAAGAAACATTCAGTACTTC. This gives the protein CASSLGGTGRNIQYF.